The 10 T cell receptor beta chains below come from one sample, sequenced in a study of glioma-infiltrating T cells. TCR alpha and beta CDR3 regions were amplified from RNA using iRepertoire nested multiplex PCR. TCRdb passed the multiplex PCR reads through MiXCR, listing each CDR3 protein once. Among under 130,000 distinct CDR3 sequences listed, around 30% were seen once. The sequenced sample consisted of glioma tissue, nonneoplastic brain tissue, or PBMCs (not recorded which). Source of these receptors: a human donor with low-grade glioma or glioblastoma, undergoing nonglioma brain surgery, or in good health (not recorded which).

This clonotype was detected ten times or more. The rearrangement joins TRBV18 to TRBJ1-2, with TRBD1 matching over 7 bases. Germline CDR1 KGHSH, CDR2 LQKENI. This CDR3 region has 13 residues. Germline trimming cut 4 bases from V and 7 bases from J; bases unmatched to any gene: 6. In nucleotides, the CDR3 is TGTGCCAGCTCACTGGAGGGGGCCTCTGGCTACACCTTC. Amino acids: CASSLEGASGYTF.

This clonotype was seen many times. The J gene is TRBJ1-2, the V gene TRBV7-2; a weak D match, TRBD1 (5 bases). The length of the CDR3 is 12 residues. Trimming took off 5 bases at V and 8 bases at J, with 12 bases between the two ends. The germline gives CDR1 SGHTA, CDR2 FQGNSA. CDR3 coding DNA: TGTGCCAGCAGCCGGGGCTCGCGAGGCTACACCTTC. This codes for CASSRGSRGYTF.

This clonotype came up many times. The rearrangement links TRBV2 to TRBJ1-2; a weak D match, TRBD1 (6 bases). Germline V gene data show CDR1 as SNHLY and CDR2 as FYNNEI. The ends were cut back, 9 bases at V and 4 bases at J, with 18 bases in the middle. The CDR3 has 14 amino acids. CDR3 coding DNA: TGTGCCAGACAGGTTCGGGGGGCCCTCTATGGCTACACCTTC. It encodes CARQVRGALYGYTF.

Ten or more counts support this clonotype. The V and J genes are TRBV6-1 and TRBJ2-7; 7 bases match TRBD1. V shed 5 bases and J 3 bases; nucleotides not matched to a gene: 7. The CDR3 totals 14 residues. Germline assignment: CDR1 MNHNS and CDR2 SASEGT. Written as DNA, the CDR3 is TGTGCCAGCAGTCGGGACAGCGCTATCTACGAGCAGTACTTC. Residues: CASSRDSAIYEQYF.

The gene calls are TRBV29-1 and TRBJ1-5; D gene ambiguous. CDR1 is SQVTM and CDR2 is ANQGSEA in the germline V gene. V was pared by 6 bases and J by 6 bases, with 15 bases between. The CDR3 has 13 residues. CDR3 nucleotide sequence: TGCAGCGTCGGTCCAGGTGGTAGTCAGCCCCAGCATTTT. As protein: CSVGPGGSQPQHF.

This clonotype has a single count. The V gene is TRBV5-1, the J gene TRBJ1-1; D is ambiguous. This CDR3 is 15 amino acids long. CDR1 is SGHRS and CDR2 is YFSETQ in the germline V gene. V was trimmed by 2 bases and J by 4 bases, leaving 15 bases between them. DNA for the CDR3: TGCGCCAGCAGCTTCAAGGGTAGAGGGTCCACTGAAGCTTTCTTT. This gives the protein CASSFKGRGSTEAFF.

Note on this clonotype: Here the CDR3 omits its conserved ending phenylalanine or tryptophan, so a read error is the likely source. The chain's CDR3 is CASSQGEVTTRTEAFI. CDR3 DNA sequence: TGCGCCAGCAGCCAAGGGGAAGTAACGACTAGGACTGAAGCTTTCATT. V usage is TRBV4-1 and J usage is TRBJ1-1; D unresolved. Between the trimmed V and J ends, which lost 1 base and 5 bases, there was a span of 17 bases. The CDR3 has 16 residues. CDR1 is MGHRA and CDR2 is YSYEKL in the germline V gene.

At least ten counts were recorded for this clonotype. The V gene is TRBV6-1, the J gene TRBJ2-2, with D perhaps TRBD1 or TRBD2 (5 bases each). V lost 6 bases, J lost 6 bases, and 20 bases lay in between. Germline CDR1 reads MNHNS; CDR2 reads SASEGT. This CDR3 is built from 16 residues. DNA for the CDR3: TGTGCCAGCAGAACCATCCGGGACCCCCGCCCCGGGGAGCTGTTTTTT. This encodes CASRTIRDPRPGELFF.

The table lists this clonotype with many counts. The rearrangement links TRBV4-2 to TRBJ2-5; 7 positions agree with TRBD2. The J segment lost 2 bases and the V segment lost 1 base, leaving 7 bases of the junction unmatched. The V gene's germline CDR1 is LGHNA and CDR2 YNFKEQ. The CDR3 loop spans 16 amino acids. The chain's CDR3 is CASSQVSLAAQETQYF. DNA for the CDR3: TGTGCCAGCAGCCAAGTGAGTCTAGCGGCACAAGAGACCCAGTACTTC.

The CDR3 here is CASSPVSRNEQFF. In DNA, the CDR3 is TGTGCCAGTAGCCCCGTTTCGAGGAATGAGCAGTTCTTC. The chain links TRBV19 to TRBJ2-1; D is ambiguous. CDR1 LNHDA and CDR2 SQIVND come from the germline V gene (reference sequence). The CDR3 spans 13 residues. Trimming stripped 6 bases from V and 7 bases from J, with 13 bases between.